This T cell receptor beta chain was sequenced during a study of post-analysis software for immune sequencing data. Across the study: The cohort encompassed relapsing-remitting, secondary progressive and progressive-relapsing multiple sclerosis disease courses.

Regarding this clonotype: Its target is unknown.

Unique molecular identifiers were carried by the TCR beta cDNA libraries. Between roughly 0.9 and 11 million T cells gave rise to some 490,000 cDNA molecules. TCRdb processed the PCR reads anew with MiXCR; each CDR3 protein has one entry. This table holds some 260,000 distinct CDR3 sequences, 30% to 45% found once. The study's findings and limits: A significant reduction in normalized Chao1 diversity was observed in multiple sclerosis patients versus controls. Strong co-clustering by F measure linked samples that shared a preparation batch.

The sequenced sample consisted of blood. This TCR was recovered from a girl under 18 with multiple sclerosis.

The CDR3 here is CASLRAGQPRTEAFF. The DNA of the CDR3 is TGTGCCAGCCTACGGGCGGGACAGCCAAGGACTGAAGCTTTCTTT. This chain links TRBV11-3 with TRBJ1-1, with 7 bases identical to TRBD1. Germline assignment: CDR1 SGHNT and CDR2 YENEEA. This CDR3 region has 15 residues. Trimming at V came to 8 bases and at J to 5 bases, leaving 14 bases not matched to a gene. Looking up the rest from reference TRBV11-3 and TRBJ1-1 gives the full variable domain: EAGVVQSPRYKIIEKKQPVAFWCNPISGHNTLYWYLQNLGQGPELLIRYENEEAVDDSQLPKDRFSAERLKGVDSTLKIQPAELGDSAVYLCASLRAGQPRTEAFFGQGTRLTVV.